This T cell receptor beta chain stems from a study of T cells in Graves' hyperthyroidism and ophthalmopathy. RNA transcripts were the template for amplifying TCR beta CDR3 regions. TCR CDR3 underwent first-round RT-PCR with the HTBI primer set. TCRdb reprocessed the multiplex PCR reads via MiXCR and lists one record per CDR3 protein. The sample records fewer than 600,000 distinct CDR3 sequences, roughly 15% being singletons. CDR1 MDHEN and CDR2 SYDVKM come from the germline V gene. There are 11 residues in the CDR3. The germline V and J ends were trimmed by 6 bases and 3 bases, with 5 bases remaining between them.

This chain links TRBV28 with TRBJ1-2; D is unresolved. The TCR comes from a woman aged 40 to 50 with Graves' hyperthyroidism. The sequenced sample consisted of blood. The CDR3 nucleotides are TGTGCCAGCAGCGGAGACTATGGCTACACCTTC. Protein sequence: CASSGDYGYTF.